Listed below are T cell receptor beta chains from one sample, sequenced in a study of shared clonotypes between healthy human individuals. Repertoires were generated with immunoSEQ multiplex PCR, while TCRdb's copy carries only in-frame clones and drops some. This sample has some 2,000,000 clones, with 85% to 95% found just once. Material: naive CD8+ T cells sorted from blood. The origin of the receptors is a man younger than 30 in good health. CDR3s include the opening cysteine and the closing phenylalanine or tryptophan. The D gene is left open where the match is weak. Clone size is given for some rows only: seen once, a few or many times, or a class if the clone is expanded.

D	size	V	J	CDR3	DNA
NA	NA	TRBV7-6	TRBJ2-7	CASSLGSSGEQYF	TGTGCCAGCAGCCTAGGGAGCTCGGGCGAGCAGTACTTC
NA	NA	TRBV4-1	TRBJ2-7	CASSQGFQGEQYF	TGCGCCAGCAGCCAAGGGTTCCAGGGCGAGCAGTACTTC
TRBD1	NA	TRBV6-5	TRBJ1-3	CASSYGQGVDTIYF	TGTGCCAGCAGTTACGGGCAGGGGGTAGACACCATATATTTT
NA	few	TRBV5-8	TRBJ2-3	CASSWGGTDTQYF	TGTGCCAGCAGCTGGGGAGGAACAGATACGCAGTATTTT
TRBD2	NA	TRBV10-3	TRBJ2-1	CAISGESSSGGGEQFF	TGTGCCATCAGCGGAGAGTCCTCCAGCGGGGGGGGTGAGCAGTTCTTC
NA	NA	TRBV10-2	TRBJ1-4	CASSDYREGTNEKLFF	TGCGCCAGCAGTGACTACAGGGAGGGGACTAATGAAAAACTGTTTTTT
TRBD1	NA	TRBV7-9	TRBJ2-3	CASAPDRVVDTQYF	TGTGCCAGCGCCCCGGACAGGGTTGTAGATACGCAGTATTTT
TRBD2	NA	TRBV4-1	TRBJ2-7	CASSPRTGLANTHEQYF	TGCGCCAGCAGCCCTCGAACGGGACTAGCGAACACCCACGAGCAGTACTTC
NA	NA	TRBV9	TRBJ1-1	CASQRVNTEAFF	TGTGCCAGTCAACGGGTGAACACTGAAGCTTTCTTT
TRBD1	NA	TRBV5-6	TRBJ2-1	CASSWGTGLQFF	TGTGCCAGCAGCTGGGGGACAGGGCTTCAGTTCTTC
NA	NA	TRBV6-5	TRBJ1-2	CASSYSFGGADYGYTF	TGTGCCAGCAGTTATTCGTTTGGGGGTGCCGACTATGGCTACACCTTC
NA	NA	TRBV7-6	TRBJ2-5	CASSSGLPYQETQYF	TGTGCCAGCAGCTCGGGACTCCCGTACCAAGAGACCCAGTACTTC
NA	once	TRBV13	TRBJ1-1	CASSLKGGGLGTEAFF	TGTGCCAGCAGCTTAAAGGGAGGGGGGCTCGGCACTGAAGCTTTCTTT
TRBD1	NA	TRBV11-2	TRBJ2-5	CASSTLQGDQETQYF	TGTGCCAGCAGCACCCTACAGGGGGACCAAGAGACCCAGTACTTC
NA	NA	TRBV27	TRBJ2-5	CASSLVGSQETQYF	TGTGCCAGCAGTTTAGTAGGGAGCCAAGAGACCCAGTACTTC
NA	NA	TRBV21-1	TRBJ1-2	CASSKATGLEGSHGYTF	TGTGCCAGCAGCAAAGCTACAGGGCTTGAAGGGTCCCATGGCTACACCTTC
NA	once	TRBV10-1	TRBJ2-3	CASSESRTKSSTDTQYF	TGCGCCAGCAGTGAGTCACGGACTAAGAGCAGCACAGATACGCAGTATTTT
TRBD2	NA	TRBV5-8	TRBJ2-7	CASSVWEGMSSYEQYF	TGTGCCAGCAGCGTATGGGAGGGAATGAGCTCCTACGAGCAGTACTTC
NA	NA	TRBV5-6	TRBJ1-6	CASSLDVGAGSPLHF	TGTGCCAGCAGCTTGGATGTGGGGGCAGGGTCACCCCTCCACTTT
NA	NA	TRBV28	TRBJ1-1	CASSLTTGMTEAFF	TGTGCCAGCAGTTTAACCACAGGGATGACTGAAGCTTTCTTT
NA	NA	TRBV7-2	TRBJ2-7	CASSLGLSTSYEQYF	TGTGCCAGCAGCTTAGGACTCTCAACCTCCTACGAGCAGTACTTC
NA	NA	TRBV2	TRBJ2-3	CASSYMADTQYF	TGTGCCAGCAGTTACATGGCAGATACGCAGTATTTT
NA	NA	TRBV7-9	TRBJ1-2	CASSLGQGSSAGYTF	TGTGCCAGCAGCTTAGGTCAGGGATCTTCTGCTGGCTACACCTTC
NA	NA	TRBV5-1	TRBJ1-2	CASSLTKSEGSNYGYTF	TGCGCCAGCAGCCTTACAAAATCGGAGGGATCCAACTATGGCTACACCTTC
TRBD2	once	TRBV7-6	TRBJ2-2	CASSSGLATNTGELFF	TGTGCCAGCAGTTCGGGACTAGCGACGAACACCGGGGAGCTGTTTTTT
NA	NA	TRBV28	TRBJ1-5	CASSLGPLQVSNQPQHF	TGTGCCAGCAGTTTGGGCCCCCTACAGGTGAGCAATCAGCCCCAGCATTTT
NA	NA	TRBV27	TRBJ1-2	CASSLSQGYGYTF	TGTGCCAGCAGTTTATCTCAGGGGTATGGCTACACCTTC
TRBD1	NA	TRBV9	TRBJ1-1	CASSSPWTGEAFF	TGTGCCAGCAGCTCCCCCTGGACAGGAGAAGCTTTCTTT
NA	NA	TRBV13	TRBJ1-2	CASSLGWGRDGYTF	TGTGCCAGCAGCTTAGGCTGGGGGAGAGATGGCTACACCTTC
TRBD1	NA	TRBV5-1	TRBJ2-1	CASSFLWDSSYNEQFF	TGCGCCAGCAGCTTTCTCTGGGACAGCTCCTACAATGAGCAGTTCTTC
NA	once	TRBV4-3	TRBJ2-7	CASSPSLVYEQYF	TGCGCCAGCAGCCCCTCTTTGGTTTACGAGCAGTACTTC
TRBD1	NA	TRBV7-9	TRBJ2-1	CASSLSGTGPYNEQFF	TGTGCCAGCAGCTTGTCCGGGACAGGGCCCTACAATGAGCAGTTCTTC
NA	NA	TRBV15	TRBJ2-2	CAATSSVTGELFF	TGTGCCGCCACCTCTAGCGTCACCGGGGAGCTGTTTTTT
NA	NA	TRBV7-3	TRBJ1-1	CASSLVQSEAFF	TGTGCCAGCAGCTTAGTTCAGTCTGAAGCTTTCTTT
NA	NA	TRBV7-2	TRBJ2-7	CASSLVDGEYEQYF	TGTGCCAGCAGCTTAGTGGACGGGGAATACGAGCAGTACTTC
NA	NA	TRBV6-5	TRBJ1-5	CASSLDSHSNQPQHF	TGTGCCAGCAGTCTGGACAGTCATAGCAATCAGCCCCAGCATTTT
TRBD1	NA	TRBV9	TRBJ2-5	CATYLRDRQETQYF	TGTGCCACCTATCTCCGGGACAGACAAGAGACCCAGTACTTC
NA	NA	TRBV14	TRBJ1-1	CASSQDWGGTEAFF	TGTGCCAGCAGCCAAGATTGGGGAGGCACTGAAGCTTTCTTT
TRBD1	NA	TRBV5-1	TRBJ2-3	CASSAGTGIPDTQYF	TGCGCCAGCAGCGCCGGGACAGGGATTCCAGATACGCAGTATTTT
TRBD2	once	TRBV2	TRBJ2-7	CASSEAVGGWNYEQYF	TGTGCCAGCAGTGAAGCAGTGGGGGGGTGGAACTACGAGCAGTACTTC
TRBD1	NA	TRBV27	TRBJ2-2	CASSSKTGFLRTGELFF	TGTGCCAGCAGCTCAAAGACAGGGTTCCTTCGCACCGGGGAGCTGTTTTTT
NA	NA	TRBV10-3	TRBJ2-7	CAISEGLSYEQYF	TGTGCCATCAGTGAGGGACTCTCCTACGAGCAGTACTTC
NA	NA	TRBV29-1	TRBJ1-2	CSVVPGGEWGYGYTF	TGCAGCGTTGTCCCCGGGGGGGAATGGGGCTATGGCTACACCTTC
NA	NA	TRBV7-9	TRBJ1-2	CASSAKGTKNYGYTF	TGTGCCAGCAGCGCAAAGGGGACAAAAAACTATGGCTACACCTTC
NA	NA	TRBV30	TRBJ1-1	CAWSSTGTEAFF	TGTGCCTGGAGCTCAACGGGGACTGAAGCTTTCTTT
TRBD1	NA	TRBV7-8	TRBJ1-5	CASSAEGQGFNQPQHF	TGTGCCAGCAGCGCCGAGGGACAGGGGTTCAATCAGCCCCAGCATTTT
NA	NA	TRBV4-1	TRBJ1-4	CASSQDAGREKLFF	TGCGCCAGCAGCCAAGATGCGGGGAGGGAAAAACTGTTTTTT
NA	NA	TRBV12-5	TRBJ1-6	CASGVGPRASGNSPLHF	TGTGCTAGTGGTGTCGGCCCTAGGGCCAGCGGCAATTCACCCCTCCACTTT
NA	NA	TRBV7-2	TRBJ2-7	CASSYQPFYEQYF	TGTGCCAGCAGCTACCAGCCCTTCTACGAGCAGTACTTC
NA	NA	TRBV14	TRBJ2-2	CASSQDVRQHTGELFF	TGTGCCAGCAGCCAAGATGTGAGACAGCACACCGGGGAGCTGTTTTTT
TRBD1	NA	TRBV10-1	TRBJ2-1	CASREIRDSSYNEQFF	TGCGCCAGCAGAGAGATCCGGGACAGCTCCTACAATGAGCAGTTCTTC
TRBD2	NA	TRBV7-9	TRBJ2-2	CASRGALAENTGELFF	TGTGCCAGCAGGGGAGCCCTAGCGGAGAACACCGGGGAGCTGTTTTTT
TRBD2	NA	TRBV5-4	TRBJ2-5	CASSDMLAGGPGETQYF	TGTGCCAGCAGCGATATGTTAGCGGGGGGGCCTGGAGAGACCCAGTACTTC